The 20 T cell receptor beta chains below were found in one sample sequenced in a study of response to subunit inactivated influenza vaccine. TCRdb re-called the RT-PCR reads with MiXCR, one entry per CDR3 protein. The sample consists of about 540,000 distinct CDR3 sequences, approximately 24% of them appearing once. Another study also made use of these data, one on T cells expressing NK-cell markers. That publication notes: Production of TCR beta cDNA relied on 5'RACE template switching with UMIs.

This sample comprised CD4+ T cells sorted from PBMCs, obtained 11 to 12 days after vaccination. The receptors were sampled from a man aged 45-60 years who received an inactivated influenza vaccine.

This chain uses TRBV12-3 or TRBV12-4 with TRBJ1-2, with 11 bases that match TRBD1. The V gene end was trimmed by 6 bases and the J gene end by 5 bases; junction bases not matched to a gene: 5. The CDR3 is made up of 14 amino acids. The CDR3 nucleotides read TGTGCCAGCAGACGGACAGGGGGCGTTTATGGCTACACCTTC. This encodes CASRRTGGVYGYTF.

The chain employs TRBV10-3 and TRBJ2-7, with 7 bases fitting TRBD2. The CDR3 is made up of 12 amino acids. V trimming: 10 bases; J trimming: 5 bases; junction bases outside the gene matches: 8. CDR1 and CDR2 from the germline V gene are ENHRY and SYGVKD. This CDR3 reads CATRGRGNEQYF. For the CDR3, the DNA is TGTGCCACCCGGGGGAGGGGCAACGAGCAGTACTTC.

The genes are TRBV11-2 and TRBJ2-5; 8 nucleotides line up with TRBD2. CDR1 is SGHAT and CDR2 is FQNNGV in the germline V gene. This CDR3 comprises 15 residues. With 2 bases clipped from V and 4 bases from J, the junction kept 6 bases outside the gene matches. The CDR3 bases are TGTGCCAGCAGCTTAATACGGGGGGGCCGAGAGACCCAGTACTTC. Translating gives CASSLIRGGRETQYF.

V gene TRBV9 combines with J gene TRBJ2-1; a weak D match, TRBD1 (5 bases). The germline CDR1 and CDR2 sequences are SGDLS and YYNGEE. V was trimmed by 4 bases and J by 2 bases, leaving 19 bases between them. The CDR3 extends over 17 amino acids. CDR3 in DNA: TGTGCCAGCAGCCCTGAAGGTCTGGGGCTGGCCTACAATGAGCAGTTCTTC. It encodes CASSPEGLGLAYNEQFF.

The V and J genes are TRBV5-5 and TRBJ2-7, with 9 positions matching TRBD1. Germline V CDR1 and CDR2: SGHKS, YYEKEE (reference sequence). The CDR3 consists of 15 residues. J gave up 3 bases and V 2 bases, and 6 bases lay outside the gene matches. Here the CDR3 reads CASSLELDRGYEQYF. CDR3 in DNA: TGTGCCAGCAGCTTAGAATTGGACAGGGGCTACGAGCAGTACTTC. The entire variable domain, with the rest obtained from reference TRBV5-5 and TRBJ2-7, is as follows: DAGVTQSPTHLIKTRGQQVTLRCSPISGHKSVSWYQQVLGQGPQFIFQYYEKEERGRGNFPDRFSARQFPNYSSELNVNALLLGDSALYLCASSLELDRGYEQYFGPGTRLTVT.

The table lists this clonotype with a few counts. The chain couples TRBV29-1 to TRBJ1-4; TRBD1 matches 11 bases. The J segment lost 6 bases and the V segment lost 6 bases, leaving 3 bases of the junction unmatched. CDR1 SQVTM and CDR2 ANQGSEA come from the germline V gene. This CDR3 is 13 amino acids long. In nucleotides, the CDR3 is TGCAGCGTCCTGGGACAGGGGGATGAAAAACTGTTTTTT. Amino acids: CSVLGQGDEKLFF. The full variable domain, its missing parts supplied by reference TRBV29-1 and TRBJ1-4, is SAVISQKPSRDICQRGTSLTIQCQVDSQVTMMFWYRQQPGQSLTLIATANQGSEATYESGFVIDKFPISRPNLTFSTLTVSNMSPEDSSIYLCSVLGQGDEKLFFGSGTQLSVL.

Only a few counts were recorded for this clonotype. The gene calls are TRBV6-2 or TRBV6-3 and TRBJ1-6; 10 bases match TRBD1. The CDR3 runs 14 residues. CDR1 MNHEY and CDR2 SVGEGT come from the germline V gene. J gave up 9 bases and V 7 bases, and 6 bases lay outside the gene matches. CDR3 coding DNA: TGTGCCAGCACTCCCGACAGGGGGCCTTCACCCCTCCACTTT. Translated, it gives CASTPDRGPSPLHF.

This rearrangement joins TRBV3-1 to TRBJ1-2, with a tentative D call TRBD1 (6 bases). Germline CDR1 is LGHDT and CDR2 is YNNKEL (reference sequence). V was clipped by 1 base and J by 4 bases, with 13 bases between them. The CDR3 extends over 15 amino acids. The CDR3 bases are TGTGCCAGCAGCCAAGGGGGGGCAAACAGCTATGGCTACACCTTC. Translation: CASSQGGANSYGYTF. The full variable domain, with the rest looked up from reference TRBV3-1 and TRBJ1-2, is DTAVSQTPKYLVTQMGNDKSIKCEQNLGHDTMYWYKQDSKKFLKIMFSYNNKELIINETVPNRFSPKSPDKAHLNLHINSLELGDSAVYFCASSQGGANSYGYTFGSGTRLTVV.

This clonotype has at least ten counts. V and J are TRBV5-1 and TRBJ2-6; D is ambiguous. The V and J ends lost 0 bases and 0 bases respectively, with 4 bases between them. Germline V lookup: CDR1 SGHRS, CDR2 YFSETQ. The CDR3 extends over 15 amino acids. The CDR3 loop is CASSLDNSGANVLTF. DNA for the CDR3: TGCGCCAGCAGCTTGGACAACTCTGGGGCCAACGTCCTGACTTTC.

This clonotype was counted between two and nine times. The chain couples TRBV18 to TRBJ1-1; a weak D match, TRBD1 (5 bases). The germline V gene has CDR1 KGHSH and CDR2 LQKENI. This CDR3 has 14 residues. The V gene lost 1 base and the J gene lost 3 bases, with 9 bases spanning the gap. As DNA, the CDR3 is TGTGCCAGCTCACCACAAAGCAGGGACACTGAAGCTTTCTTT. Encoded protein: CASSPQSRDTEAFF.

The gene calls are TRBV6-2 or TRBV6-3 and TRBJ2-3; no firm D call. The CDR3 consists of 12 residues. With 6 bases removed from V and 2 bases from J, the gap between germline ends came to 6 bases. Germline V gene sequence: CDR1 MNHEY, CDR2 SVGEGT. CDR3 nucleotide sequence: TGTGCCAGCAGAGAACACACAGATACGCAGTATTTT. Translated: CASREHTDTQYF.

This clonotype has only a few counts. This chain links TRBV25-1 with TRBJ1-2; a possible D gene is TRBD1 (6 bases). Looked up from germline, CDR1 is MGHDK and CDR2 is SYGVNS. Trimming cost V 2 bases and J 6 bases, with 10 bases left between them. The CDR3 consists of 13 residues. Here the CDR3 reads CASSEVGGHGYTF. CDR3 sequence (DNA): TGTGCCAGCAGTGAAGTAGGGGGTCATGGCTACACCTTC.

There are a few counts of this clonotype. The gene calls are TRBV20-1 and TRBJ2-7, with TRBD1 identical over 9 bases. The CDR3 spans 16 residues. In germline, CDR1 is DFQATT, CDR2 SNEGSKA (reference sequence). J was trimmed by 3 bases and V by 1 base; bases with no gene match: 10. CDR3 nucleotide sequence: TGCAGTGCTAGAGGCCCTGGGACAGGGCCCTTCTACGAGCAGTACTTC. Protein sequence: CSARGPGTGPFYEQYF.

In regard to this clonotype: This may stem from a read error, because a much larger clone lies one nucleotide away. J is TRBJ1-2 and V is TRBV4-1; TRBD1 matches at 7 bases. Per the germline V gene, CDR1 is MGHRA and CDR2 is YSYEKL. The CDR3 contains 15 residues. The CDR3 is CASSPQGQRSYGYAF. CDR3 sequence (DNA): TGCGCCAGCAGCCCACAGGGACAGCGAAGTTATGGCTACGCCTTC.

In this sample, this clonotype turned up a few times. The chain has TRBV29-1 and TRBJ2-5; D is perhaps TRBD1 (6 bases). Germline CDR1 is SQVTM and CDR2 is ANQGSEA. V lost 7 bases to trimming and J lost 3 bases, with 15 bases between them. The CDR3 covers 13 residues. Here the CDR3 reads CSGGGYDKETQYF. In DNA form, the CDR3 reads TGCAGCGGAGGGGGATATGATAAAGAGACCCAGTACTTC.

V gene TRBV20-1 combines with J gene TRBJ2-5, with 8 nucleotides matching TRBD1. With V trimmed by 6 bases and J by 0 bases, 3 bases remained unmatched. The CDR3 contains 13 residues. Germline CDR1 and CDR2: DFQATT and SNEGSKA (reference sequence). CDR3 residues: CSASRGHQETQYF. CDR3 in DNA: TGCAGTGCAAGCAGGGGGCACCAAGAGACCCAGTACTTC.

This clonotype was found a few times. The chain links TRBV12-3 or TRBV12-4 to TRBJ1-1; possibly TRBD1 for D (6 bases). The CDR3 has 17 amino acids. The germline V and J ends were trimmed by 6 bases and 6 bases, with 26 bases remaining between them. CDR3 region: CASSQSRVGRGFPEAFF. In DNA form, the CDR3 reads TGTGCCAGCAGCCAAAGCAGAGTGGGCAGGGGTTTCCCTGAAGCTTTCTTT.

The rearrangement uses TRBV24-1 and TRBJ2-3; 7 positions match TRBD1. The CDR3 is 16 amino acids. V shed 3 bases and J 6 bases; nucleotides not matched to a gene: 11. Germline V gives CDR1 KGHDR, CDR2 SFDVKD. The chain's CDR3 is CATSDRQGFGRDTQYF. The DNA for the CDR3 is TGTGCCACCAGTGATCGACAGGGATTCGGCAGGGATACGCAGTATTTT.

Only a few counts were recorded for this clonotype. The chain links TRBV3-1 to TRBJ2-2; D remains unclear. The CDR3 totals 12 residues. Germline CDR1 is LGHDT and CDR2 is YNNKEL (reference sequence). Trimming shortened V by 4 bases and J by 8 bases, and 8 bases separated the two germline ends. In DNA, the CDR3 is TGTGCCAGCAGCCGGAAGCCTGGGGAGCTGTTTTTT. Its protein is CASSRKPGELFF.

Only a few counts were recorded for this clonotype. This sequence joins TRBV6-2 or TRBV6-3 and TRBJ2-7; 7 nucleotides line up with TRBD1. Germline lookup yields CDR1 MNHEY and CDR2 SVGEGT. The V and J ends lost 1 base and 2 bases, in that order; junction bases with no gene match: 2. This CDR3 comprises 14 residues. CDR3 DNA sequence: TGTGCCAGCAGTTACTTGGACAGGACCTACGAGCAGTACTTC. This encodes CASSYLDRTYEQYF.